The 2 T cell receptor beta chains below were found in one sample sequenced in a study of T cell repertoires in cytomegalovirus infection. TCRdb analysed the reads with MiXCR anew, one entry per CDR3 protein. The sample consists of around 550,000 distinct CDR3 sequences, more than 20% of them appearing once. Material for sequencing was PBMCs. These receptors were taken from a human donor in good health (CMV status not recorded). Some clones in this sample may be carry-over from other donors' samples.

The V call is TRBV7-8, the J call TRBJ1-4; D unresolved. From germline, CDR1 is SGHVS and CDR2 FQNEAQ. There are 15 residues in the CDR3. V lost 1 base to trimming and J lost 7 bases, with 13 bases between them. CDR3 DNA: TGTGCCAGCAGCTTAGACGGGCCTGGGGTTGAAAAACTGTTTTTT. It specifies CASSLDGPGVEKLFF.

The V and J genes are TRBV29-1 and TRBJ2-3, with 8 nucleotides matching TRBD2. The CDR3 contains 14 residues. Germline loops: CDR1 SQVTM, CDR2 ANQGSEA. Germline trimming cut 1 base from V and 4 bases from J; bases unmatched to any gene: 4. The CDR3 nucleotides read TGCAGCGTTGAAGGAGCGGGAGTTTCAGATACGCAGTATTTT. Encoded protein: CSVEGAGVSDTQYF.